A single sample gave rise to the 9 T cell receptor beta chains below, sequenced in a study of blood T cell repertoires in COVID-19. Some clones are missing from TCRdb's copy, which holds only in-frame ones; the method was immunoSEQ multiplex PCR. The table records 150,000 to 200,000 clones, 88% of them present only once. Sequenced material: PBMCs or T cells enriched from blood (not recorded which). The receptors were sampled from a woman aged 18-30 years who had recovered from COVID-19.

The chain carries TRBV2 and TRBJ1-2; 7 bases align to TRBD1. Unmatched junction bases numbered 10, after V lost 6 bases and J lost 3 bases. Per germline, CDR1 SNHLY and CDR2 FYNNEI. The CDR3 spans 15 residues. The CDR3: CASRVQGPLHYGYTF. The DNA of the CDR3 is TGTGCCAGCAGAGTACAGGGGCCCCTCCACTATGGCTACACCTTC.

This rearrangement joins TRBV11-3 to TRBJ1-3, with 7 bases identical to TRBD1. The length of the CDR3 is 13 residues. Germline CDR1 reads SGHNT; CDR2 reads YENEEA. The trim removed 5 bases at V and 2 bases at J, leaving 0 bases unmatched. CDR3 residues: CASSRGPGNTIYF. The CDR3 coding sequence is TGTGCCAGCAGCAGGGGGCCTGGAAACACCATATATTTT. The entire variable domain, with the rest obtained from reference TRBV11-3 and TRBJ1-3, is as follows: EAGVVQSPRYKIIEKKQPVAFWCNPISGHNTLYWYLQNLGQGPELLIRYENEEAVDDSQLPKDRFSAERLKGVDSTLKIQPAELGDSAVYLCASSRGPGNTIYFGEGSWLTVV.

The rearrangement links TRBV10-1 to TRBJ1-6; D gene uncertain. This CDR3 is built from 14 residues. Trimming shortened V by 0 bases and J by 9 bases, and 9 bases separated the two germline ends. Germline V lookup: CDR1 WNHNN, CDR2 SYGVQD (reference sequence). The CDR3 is CASSESSRSSPLHF. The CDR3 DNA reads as TGCGCCAGCAGTGAGTCGTCCCGGAGTTCACCCCTCCACTTT.

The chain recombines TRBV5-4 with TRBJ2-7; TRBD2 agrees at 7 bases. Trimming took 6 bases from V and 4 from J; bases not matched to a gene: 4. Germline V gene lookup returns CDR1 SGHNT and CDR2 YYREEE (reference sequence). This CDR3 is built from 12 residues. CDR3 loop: CASKRAGYEQYF. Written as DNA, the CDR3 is TGTGCCAGCAAGAGAGCGGGGTACGAGCAGTACTTC.

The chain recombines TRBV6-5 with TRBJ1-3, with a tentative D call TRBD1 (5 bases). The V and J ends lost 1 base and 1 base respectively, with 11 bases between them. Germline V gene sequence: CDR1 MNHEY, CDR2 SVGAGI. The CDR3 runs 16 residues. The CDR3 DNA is TGTGCCAGCAGTTACTACGGGACTCATTCTGGAAACACCATATATTTT. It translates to CASSYYGTHSGNTIYF.

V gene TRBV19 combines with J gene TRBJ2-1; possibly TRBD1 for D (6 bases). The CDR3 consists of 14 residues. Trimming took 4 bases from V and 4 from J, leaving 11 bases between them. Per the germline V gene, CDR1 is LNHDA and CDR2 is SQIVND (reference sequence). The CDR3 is CASSRTDEYNEQFF. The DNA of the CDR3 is TGTGCCAGTAGTAGGACAGACGAATACAATGAGCAGTTCTTC.

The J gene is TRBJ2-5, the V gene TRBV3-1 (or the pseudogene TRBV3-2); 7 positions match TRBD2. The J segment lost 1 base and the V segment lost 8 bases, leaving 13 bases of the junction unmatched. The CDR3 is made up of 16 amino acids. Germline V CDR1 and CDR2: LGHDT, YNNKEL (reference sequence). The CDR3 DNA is TGTGCCAGCGCCCCCTGGCGGGGGTTAACCCAAGAGACCCAGTACTTC. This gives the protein CASAPWRGLTQETQYF.

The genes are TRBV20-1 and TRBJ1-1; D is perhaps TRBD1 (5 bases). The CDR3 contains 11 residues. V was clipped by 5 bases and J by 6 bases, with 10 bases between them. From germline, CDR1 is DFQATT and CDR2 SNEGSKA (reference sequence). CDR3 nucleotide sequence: TGCAGTGCTCCCCCGGGGGCTGAAGCTTTCTTT. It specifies CSAPPGAEAFF.

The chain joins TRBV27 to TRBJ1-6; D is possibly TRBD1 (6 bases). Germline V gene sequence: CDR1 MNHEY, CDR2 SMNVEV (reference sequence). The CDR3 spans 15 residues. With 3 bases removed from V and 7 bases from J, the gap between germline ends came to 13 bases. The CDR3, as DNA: TGTGCCAGCAGTTTCTCGGGACACCTGAATTCACCCCTCCACTTT. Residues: CASSFSGHLNSPLHF.